Each of the 11 T cell receptor beta chains below was sequenced from the same sample in a study of blood T cells in healthy people across ages. PCR was performed a second time for 7 to 11 cycles using a sample-barcoded 5' primer and a J-beta primer mix. From the 5' RACE reads, TCRdb called clonotypes with MiXCR, one entry per CDR3 protein. The table lists 550,000 to 600,000 distinct CDR3 sequences, 25% to 30% of them singletons. The sample consisted of blood. The receptors derive from a woman aged 65 to 85 in good health.

This clonotype was seen more than once but under ten times. The chain combines TRBV7-2 with TRBJ1-2; no clear D gene. The germline gives CDR1 SGHTA, CDR2 FQGNSA. This CDR3 has 13 amino acids. V lost 1 base to trimming and J lost 4 bases, with 7 bases between them. The CDR3 region has the DNA TGTGCCAGCAGCTTAGGGAGTAGCTATGGCTACACCTTC. Its translation is CASSLGSSYGYTF.

This chain connects TRBV20-1 to TRBJ2-7; D is undetermined. CDR3 length: 14 residues. With 2 bases removed from V and 3 bases from J, the gap between germline ends came to 14 bases. Looked up from germline, CDR1 is DFQATT and CDR2 is SNEGSKA (reference sequence). For the CDR3, the DNA is TGCAGTGCTAGAAGAGGCCAGGCAGGCTACGAGCAGTACTTC. This encodes CSARRGQAGYEQYF.

This clonotype was picked up a small number of times. The DNA for the CDR3 is TGTGCCAGCAGTCCGTACAGCGGGGGGGTGTACCAAGAGACCCAGTACTTC. Its protein product is CASSPYSGGVYQETQYF. V gene TRBV9 combines with J gene TRBJ2-5; TRBD2 aligns across 10 bases. V lost 5 bases and J lost 0; bases outside the gene matches: 10. The V gene's germline CDR1 is SGDLS and CDR2 YYNGEE. CDR3 length: 17 residues. Using reference TRBV9 and TRBJ2-5 for the parts outside the CDR3, the full variable domain is DSGVTQTPKHLITATGQRVTLRCSPRSGDLSVYWYQQSLDQGLQFLIQYYNGEERAKGNILERFSAQQFPDLHSELNLSSLELGDSALYFCASSPYSGGVYQETQYFGPGTRLLVL.

DNA of the CDR3: TGTGCCAGCAGTGAAAGGACAGAAGCTTATGGCTACACCTTC. Translated, it gives CASSERTEAYGYTF. The chain is built from TRBV6-1 and TRBJ1-2; D is perhaps TRBD1 (6 bases). The germline gives CDR1 MNHNS, CDR2 SASEGT. V lost 2 bases, J lost 5 bases, and 12 bases lay in between. There are 14 residues in the CDR3.

This clonotype was picked up a small number of times. The chain couples TRBV4-2 to TRBJ2-5; 13 nucleotides align to TRBD2. CDR1 LGHNA and CDR2 YNFKEQ come from the germline V gene. The junction had 6 bases not matched to a gene; V was cut back by 4 bases and J by 1 base. The CDR3 is 17 amino acids. For the CDR3, the DNA is TGTGCCAGCAGCCCGGGACTAGCGGGAAGTCTCCAAGAGACCCAGTACTTC. It translates to CASSPGLAGSLQETQYF.

The chain recombines TRBV29-1 with TRBJ1-6; D is unresolved. V lost 0 bases and J lost 7, with 7 bases in between. The CDR3 loop spans 13 amino acids. CDR1 is SQVTM and CDR2 is ANQGSEA in the germline V gene. CDR3 region: CSVEDLENSPLHF. The CDR3 DNA is TGCAGCGTTGAAGACCTGGAAAATTCACCCCTCCACTTT.

This clonotype was seen a single time. One end of the junction varies from germline; a read error may be responsible. The CDR3 bases are TGTGCCAGCGGCTTATCCAGGGCCTATGGCTACACCTTC. It codes for CASGLSRAYGYTF. V usage is TRBV7-2 and J usage is TRBJ1-2; maybe TRBD1 (5 bases). Germline V gene data show CDR1 as SGHTA and CDR2 as FQGNSA. The CDR3 loop spans 13 amino acids. The variable domain in full, completed from reference TRBV7-2 and TRBJ1-2, reads GAGVSQSPSNKVTEKGKDVELRCDPISGHTALYWYRQSLGQGLEFLIYFQGNSAPDKSGLPSDRFSAERTGGSVSTLTIQRTQQEDSAVYLCASGLSRAYGYTFGSGTRLTVV.

The chain links TRBV18 to TRBJ1-5; D perhaps matches TRBD1 (6 bases). CDR1 KGHSH and CDR2 LQKENI come from the germline V gene. Trimming pared 8 bases from V and 4 bases from J, leaving 18 bases between. The CDR3 spans 15 residues. In nucleotides, the CDR3 is TGTGCCAGCAAGGGGGGACTGGGGTCGAATCAGCCCCAGCATTTT. It codes for CASKGGLGSNQPQHF.

This clonotype turned up a few times. The rearrangement links TRBV20-1 to TRBJ2-3; 8 nucleotides align to TRBD1. Germline V gene lookup returns CDR1 DFQATT and CDR2 SNEGSKA (reference sequence). The CDR3 length is 14 residues. V lost 3 bases and J lost 2; bases outside the gene matches: 4. CDR3 residues: CSARDRVVTDTQYF. CDR3 bases: TGCAGTGCTAGGGACAGGGTCGTCACAGATACGCAGTATTTT.

This clonotype came up many times. A junction end diverges from the germline sequence, so it may reflect a read error. CDR3 sequence (DNA): TGTGCCAGCAGCTTTGGGGGAGAGACCCAGTACTTC. This sequence encodes CASSFGGETQYF. This chain connects TRBV5-1 to TRBJ2-5, with D perhaps given as TRBD1 or TRBD2 (5 bases each). Germline CDR1 is SGHRS and CDR2 is YFSETQ. The CDR3 is 12 residues long.

The rearrangement links TRBV3-1 to TRBJ2-1; unclear D gene. The better agreement between TRBJ2-5 and the DNA end casts doubt on the J call. In germline, CDR1 is LGHDT, CDR2 YNNKEL (reference sequence). This CDR3 spans 12 amino acids. The CDR3 bases are TGTGCCAGCAGCCACCAAATAGAGACCCAGTACTTC. Amino acid sequence: CASSHQIETQYF.